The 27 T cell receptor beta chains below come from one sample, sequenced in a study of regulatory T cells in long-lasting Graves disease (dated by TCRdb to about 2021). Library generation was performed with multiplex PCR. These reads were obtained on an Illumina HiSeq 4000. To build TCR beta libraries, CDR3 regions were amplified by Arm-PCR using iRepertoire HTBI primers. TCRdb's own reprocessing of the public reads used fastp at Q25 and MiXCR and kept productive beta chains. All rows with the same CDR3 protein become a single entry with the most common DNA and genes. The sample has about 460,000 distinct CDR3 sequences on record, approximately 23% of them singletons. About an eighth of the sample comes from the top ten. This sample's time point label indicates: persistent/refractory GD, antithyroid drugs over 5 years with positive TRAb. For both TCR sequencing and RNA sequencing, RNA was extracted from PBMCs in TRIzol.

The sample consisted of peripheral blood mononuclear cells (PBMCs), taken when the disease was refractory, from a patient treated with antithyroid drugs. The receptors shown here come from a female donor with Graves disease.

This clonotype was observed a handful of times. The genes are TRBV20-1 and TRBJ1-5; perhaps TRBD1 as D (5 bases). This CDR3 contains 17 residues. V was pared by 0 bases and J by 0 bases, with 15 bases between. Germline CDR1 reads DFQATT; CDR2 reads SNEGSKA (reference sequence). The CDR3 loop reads CSARDSQGPYSNQPQHF. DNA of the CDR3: TGCAGTGCTAGAGATTCCCAGGGACCCTATAGCAATCAGCCCCAGCATTTT.

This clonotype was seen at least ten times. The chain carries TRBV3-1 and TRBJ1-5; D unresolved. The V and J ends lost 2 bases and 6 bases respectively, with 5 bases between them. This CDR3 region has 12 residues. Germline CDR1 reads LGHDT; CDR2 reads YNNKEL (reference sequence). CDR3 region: CASSQMGQPQHF. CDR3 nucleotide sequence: TGTGCCAGCAGCCAAATGGGTCAGCCCCAGCATTTT.

For the CDR3, the DNA is TGTGCCAGCAGTTTAGGCTCGGGAGAGAGTATCAATGAGCAGTTCTTC. This translates into CASSLGSGESINEQFF. The chain couples TRBV28 to TRBJ2-1; tentative D call: TRBD2 (6 bases). Trimming took 2 bases from V and 6 from J, leaving 17 bases between them. Germline values: CDR1 MDHEN, CDR2 SYDVKM. The CDR3 contains 16 residues.

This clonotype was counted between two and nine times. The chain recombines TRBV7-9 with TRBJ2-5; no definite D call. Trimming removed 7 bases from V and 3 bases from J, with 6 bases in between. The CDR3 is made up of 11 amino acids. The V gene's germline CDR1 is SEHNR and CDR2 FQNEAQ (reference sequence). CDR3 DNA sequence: TGTGCCAGCAAAAGGGAAGAGACCCAGTACTTC. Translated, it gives CASKREETQYF.

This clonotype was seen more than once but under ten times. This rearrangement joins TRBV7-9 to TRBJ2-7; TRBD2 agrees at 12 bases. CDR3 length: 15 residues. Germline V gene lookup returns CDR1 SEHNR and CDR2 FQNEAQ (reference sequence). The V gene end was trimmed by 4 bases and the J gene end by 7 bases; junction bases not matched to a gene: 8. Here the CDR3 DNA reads TGTGCCAGCAGCTCTTGGACTAGCGGGATTGGGGAGCAGTACTTC. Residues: CASSSWTSGIGEQYF.

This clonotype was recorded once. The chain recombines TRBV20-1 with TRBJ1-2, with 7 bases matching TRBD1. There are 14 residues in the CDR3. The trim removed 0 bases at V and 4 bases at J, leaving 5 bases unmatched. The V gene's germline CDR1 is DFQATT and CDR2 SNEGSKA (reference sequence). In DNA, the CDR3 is TGCAGTGCTAGAGATCTAAACAGGGGCTATGGCTACACCTTC. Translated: CSARDLNRGYGYTF.

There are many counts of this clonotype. The CDR3 DNA follows: TGTGCCAGCAGGTCGGCGCAAGAGACCCAGTACTTC. Protein sequence: CASRSAQETQYF. The chain is built from TRBV7-9 and TRBJ2-5; no firm D call. This CDR3 region has 12 residues. V lost 6 bases to trimming and J lost 2 bases, with 7 bases between them. Per the germline V gene, CDR1 is SEHNR and CDR2 is FQNEAQ (reference sequence).

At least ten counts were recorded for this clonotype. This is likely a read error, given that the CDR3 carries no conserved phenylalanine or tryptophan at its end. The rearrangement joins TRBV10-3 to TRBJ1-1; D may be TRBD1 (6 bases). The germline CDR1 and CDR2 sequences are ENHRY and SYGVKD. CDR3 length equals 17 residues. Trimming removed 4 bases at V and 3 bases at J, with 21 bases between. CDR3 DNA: TGTGCCATCAGTGGGGGGGCGAGGGGCCATCGGGACACTGAAGCTTTCCTT. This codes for CAISGGARGHRDTEAFL.

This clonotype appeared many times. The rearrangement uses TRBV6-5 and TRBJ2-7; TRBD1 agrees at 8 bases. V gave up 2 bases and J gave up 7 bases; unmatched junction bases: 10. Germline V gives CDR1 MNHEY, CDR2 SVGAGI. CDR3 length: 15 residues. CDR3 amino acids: CASSYLQTGEGEQYF. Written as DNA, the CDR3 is TGTGCCAGCAGTTACCTTCAGACAGGGGAAGGTGAGCAGTACTTC.

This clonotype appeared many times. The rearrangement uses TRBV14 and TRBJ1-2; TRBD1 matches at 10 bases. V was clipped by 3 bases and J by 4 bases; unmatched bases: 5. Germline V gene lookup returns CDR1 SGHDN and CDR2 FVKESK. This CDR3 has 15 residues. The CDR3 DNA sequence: TGTGCCAGCAGCCATCTGGACAGGGGGGTCTATGGCTACACCTTC. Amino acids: CASSHLDRGVYGYTF.

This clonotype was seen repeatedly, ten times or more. The CDR3 coding sequence is TGTGCCAGCAGCAACACTGGGACCCAGTACTTC. Encoded protein: CASSNTGTQYF. The rearrangement links TRBV6-1 to TRBJ2-5; D is unclear. The CDR3 runs 11 residues. CDR1 MNHNS and CDR2 SASEGT come from the germline V gene. Trimming removed 6 bases from V and 7 bases from J, with 9 bases in between.

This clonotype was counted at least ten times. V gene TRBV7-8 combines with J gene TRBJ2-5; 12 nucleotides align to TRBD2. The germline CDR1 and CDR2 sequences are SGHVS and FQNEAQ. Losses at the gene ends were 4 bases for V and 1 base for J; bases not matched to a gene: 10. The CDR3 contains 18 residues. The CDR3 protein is CASSSGLAGTALQETQYF. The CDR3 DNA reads TGTGCCAGCAGCTCCGGACTAGCGGGGACAGCCCTCCAAGAGACCCAGTACTTC.

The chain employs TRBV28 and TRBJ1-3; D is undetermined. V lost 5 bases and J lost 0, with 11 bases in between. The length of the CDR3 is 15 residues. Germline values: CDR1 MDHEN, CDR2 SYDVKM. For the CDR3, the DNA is TGTGCCAGCAGTCCCGGGTGGGGCTCTGGAAACACCATATATTTT. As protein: CASSPGWGSGNTIYF.

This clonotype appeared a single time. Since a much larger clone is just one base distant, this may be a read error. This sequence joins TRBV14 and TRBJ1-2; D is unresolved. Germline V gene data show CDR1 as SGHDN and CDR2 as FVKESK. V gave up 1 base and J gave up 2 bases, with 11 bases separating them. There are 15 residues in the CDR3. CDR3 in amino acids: CASSQAGRTNYGYTF. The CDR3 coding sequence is TGTGCCAGCAGCCAAGCTGGCCGTACGAACTATGGCTACACCTTC.

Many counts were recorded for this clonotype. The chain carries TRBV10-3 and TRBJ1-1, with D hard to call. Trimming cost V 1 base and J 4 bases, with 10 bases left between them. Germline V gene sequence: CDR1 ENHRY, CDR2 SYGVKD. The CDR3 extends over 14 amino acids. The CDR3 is CAISEYGQATEAFF. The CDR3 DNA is TGTGCCATCAGTGAGTATGGCCAAGCCACTGAAGCTTTCTTT.

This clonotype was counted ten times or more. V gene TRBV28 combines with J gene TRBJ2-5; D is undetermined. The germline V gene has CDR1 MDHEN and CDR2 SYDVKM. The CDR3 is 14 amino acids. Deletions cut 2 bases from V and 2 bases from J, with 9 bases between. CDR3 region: CASSLADAQETQYF. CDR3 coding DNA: TGTGCCAGCAGTTTAGCGGACGCTCAAGAGACCCAGTACTTC.

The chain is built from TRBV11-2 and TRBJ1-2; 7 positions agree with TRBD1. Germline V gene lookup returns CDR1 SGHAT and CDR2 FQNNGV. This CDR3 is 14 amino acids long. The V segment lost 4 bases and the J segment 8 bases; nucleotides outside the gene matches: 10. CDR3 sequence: CASSSLQGRMGYTF. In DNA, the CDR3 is TGTGCCAGCAGCTCATTACAGGGGCGGATGGGCTACACCTTC.

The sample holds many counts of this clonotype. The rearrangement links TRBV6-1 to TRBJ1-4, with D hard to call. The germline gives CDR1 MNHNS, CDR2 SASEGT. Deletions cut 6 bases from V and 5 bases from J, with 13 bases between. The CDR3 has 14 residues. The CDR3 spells CASSVLGGNEKLFF. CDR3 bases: TGTGCCAGCAGCGTTTTGGGAGGGAATGAAAAACTGTTTTTT.

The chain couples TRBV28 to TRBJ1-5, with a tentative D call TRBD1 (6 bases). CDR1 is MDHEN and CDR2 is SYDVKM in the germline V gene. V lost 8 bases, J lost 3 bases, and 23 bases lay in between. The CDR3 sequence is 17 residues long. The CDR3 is CASSPAGGGLNNQPQHF. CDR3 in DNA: TGTGCCAGCTCACCAGCCGGGGGCGGATTGAACAATCAGCCCCAGCATTTT.

The CDR3 DNA is TGTGCCAGCAGCCGTCTCCCCGGGACGATGAACACTGAAGCTTTCTTT. Amino acids: CASSRLPGTMNTEAFF. This chain links TRBV7-9 with TRBJ1-1, with D perhaps matching TRBD1 (5 bases). Trimming cost V 5 bases and J 0 bases, with 16 bases left between them. Germline lookup yields CDR1 SEHNR and CDR2 FQNEAQ (reference sequence). CDR3 length: 16 residues.

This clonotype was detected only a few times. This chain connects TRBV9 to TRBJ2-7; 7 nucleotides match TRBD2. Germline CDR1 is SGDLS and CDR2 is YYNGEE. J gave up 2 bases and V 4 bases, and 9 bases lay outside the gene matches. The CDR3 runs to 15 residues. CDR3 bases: TGTGCCAGCAGCCCCCGGGGAGGGCTCACCTACGAGCAGTACTTC. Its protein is CASSPRGGLTYEQYF.

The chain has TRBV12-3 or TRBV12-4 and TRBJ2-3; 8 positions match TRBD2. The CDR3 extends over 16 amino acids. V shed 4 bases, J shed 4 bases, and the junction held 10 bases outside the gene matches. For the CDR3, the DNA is TGTGCCAGCAGTTACAACGGGGGGGCTAGTGCAGATACGCAGTATTTT. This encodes CASSYNGGASADTQYF.

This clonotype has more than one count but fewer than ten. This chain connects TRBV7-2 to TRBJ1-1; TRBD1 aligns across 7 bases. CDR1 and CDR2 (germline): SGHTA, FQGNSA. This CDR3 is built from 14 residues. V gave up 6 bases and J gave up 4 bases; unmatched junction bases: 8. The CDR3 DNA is TGTGCCAGCAGAAAGGACCCAGGGGGCACTGAAGCTTTCTTT. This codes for CASRKDPGGTEAFF.

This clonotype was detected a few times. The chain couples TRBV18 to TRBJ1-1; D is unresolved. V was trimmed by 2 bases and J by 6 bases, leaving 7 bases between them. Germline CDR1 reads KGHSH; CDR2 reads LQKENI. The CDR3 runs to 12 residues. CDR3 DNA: TGTGCCAGCTCACCAGCGTTCGCTGAAGCTTTCTTT. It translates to CASSPAFAEAFF.

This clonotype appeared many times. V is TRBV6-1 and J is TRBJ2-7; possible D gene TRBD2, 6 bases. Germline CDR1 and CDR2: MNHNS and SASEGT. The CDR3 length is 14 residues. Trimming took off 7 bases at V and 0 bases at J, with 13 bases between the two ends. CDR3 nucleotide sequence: TGTGCCAGCATCCGAGCGGGCAGCTCCTACGAGCAGTACTTC. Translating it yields CASIRAGSSYEQYF.

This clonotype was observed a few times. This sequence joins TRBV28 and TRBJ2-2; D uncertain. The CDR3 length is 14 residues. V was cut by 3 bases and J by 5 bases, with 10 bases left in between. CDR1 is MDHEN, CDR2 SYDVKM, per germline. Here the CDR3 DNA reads TGTGCCAGCAGTTTGATCGAAACGACCGGGGAGCTGTTTTTT. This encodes CASSLIETTGELFF.

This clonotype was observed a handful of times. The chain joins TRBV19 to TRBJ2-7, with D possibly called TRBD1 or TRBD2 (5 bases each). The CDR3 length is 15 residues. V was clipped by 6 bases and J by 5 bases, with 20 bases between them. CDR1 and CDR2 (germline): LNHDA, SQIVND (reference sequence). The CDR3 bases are TGTGCCAGTAGAGCTGAACGGGGCCTCTTCCACGAGCAGTACTTC. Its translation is CASRAERGLFHEQYF. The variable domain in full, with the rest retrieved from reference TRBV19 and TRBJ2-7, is DGGITQSPKYLFRKEGQNVTLSCEQNLNHDAMYWYRQDPGQGLRLIYYSQIVNDFQKGDIAEGYSVSREKKESFPLTVTSAQKNPTAFYLCASRAERGLFHEQYFGPGTRLTVT.